This TCR beta chain is from a study of CD8 T cell repertoires and HIV-1 epitope variants. The overall study: Each of Twenty-five Gag and Nef epitope peptides stimulated a separate culture. An uncultured baseline aliquot held 1M T cells. Autologous T cell-negative cells served as antigen-presenting cells in equal numbers.

Germline V gene data show CDR1 as SQVTM and CDR2 as ANQGSEA. V was trimmed by 4 bases and J by 0 bases, leaving 19 bases between them. The CDR3 extends over 16 amino acids. Sequencing of TCR beta CDR3 used immunoSEQ survey depth. The method was immunoSEQ multiplex PCR; TCRdb's version includes in-frame clones alone and lacks a portion of them. This repertoire shows about 7,300 clones, around three fifths found once; its top ten account for less than 50%. Comments on this clone: Its antigen remains unknown.

This chain links TRBV29-1 with TRBJ2-7; D remains ambiguous. This TCR was recovered from a male donor with HIV. Source material: cultured CD8+ T cells derived from PBMCs. The CDR3 sequence is CSVGHAAESFSYEQYF. CDR3 sequence (DNA): TGCAGCGTTGGACATGCGGCGGAGTCTTTCTCCTACGAGCAGTACTTC.